These 9 T cell receptor beta chains came from one sample sequenced in a study of CD8+ T cells in alopecia areata. TCR sequencing used cDNA made by reverse transcription of extracted RNA. The repertoire was sequenced with immunoSEQ multiplex PCR; TCRdb's copy has only in-frame clones and lacks some. The sample holds 35,000 to 45,000 clones, roughly 89% seen once. Specified treatment: oral pan-JAK inhibitor, 5-10 mg twice daily. Here the sequenced sample was CD8+ T cells sorted from blood, taken at week 24, from a patient treated with tofacitinib. The receptors shown here come from a human donor with alopecia areata.

The chain employs TRBV7-2 and TRBJ2-1; D unresolved. The germline V and J ends were trimmed by 6 bases and 0 bases, with 15 bases remaining between them. The CDR3 is 16 residues long. CDR1 and CDR2 (germline): SGHTA, FQGNSA. CDR3 sequence reads: CASREWLSGSYNEQFF. CDR3 sequence (DNA): TGTGCCAGCAGGGAGTGGTTATCAGGCTCCTACAATGAGCAGTTCTTC.

As regards this clone: Distinct nucleotide sequences in the sample also encode this CDR3. DNA of the CDR3: TGTGCCAGCAGTTACTCAGGGGAGCAGTTCTTC. This translates into CASSYSGEQFF. The rearrangement uses TRBV6-5 and TRBJ2-1; D is unresolved. CDR1 MNHEY and CDR2 SVGAGI come from the germline V gene. CDR3 length: 11 residues. V lost 0 bases to trimming and J lost 10 bases, with 4 bases between them.

This chain connects TRBV19 to TRBJ1-5; D ambiguous. CDR3 length equals 13 residues. Trimming cost V 4 bases and J 11 bases, with 15 bases left between them. CDR1 is LNHDA and CDR2 is SQIVND in the germline V gene (reference sequence). CDR3 nucleotides: TGTGCCAGTAGTAGAGAGGCGGCGGGGTCCCAGCATTTT. Its protein is CASSREAAGSQHF.

This chain joins TRBV19 and TRBJ2-7, with a possible D match to TRBD1 (5 bases). V was trimmed by 10 bases and J by 0 bases, leaving 16 bases between them. Germline CDR1 reads LNHDA; CDR2 reads SQIVND (reference sequence). The CDR3 consists of 14 residues. CDR3 in DNA: TGTGCCACCCAGGGTTTTTACGACTCCTACGAGCAGTACTTC. Translated, it gives CATQGFYDSYEQYF.

Only one count was recorded for this clone. The chain joins TRBV30 to TRBJ2-7; no clear D gene. The germline V gene has CDR1 GTSNPN and CDR2 SVGIG (reference sequence). Trimming stripped 2 bases from V and 1 base from J, with 15 bases between. The CDR3 runs 15 residues. The CDR3 sequence is CAWSCVRGPSYEQYF. The CDR3, as DNA: TGTGCCTGGAGTTGTGTCAGAGGCCCTTCCTACGAGCAGTACTTC.

CDR3 in DNA: TGTGCCAGCAGCCATACAGGGAGTCCGGACCAGACCCAGTACTTC. Encoded protein: CASSHTGSPDQTQYF. This chain links TRBV7-9 with TRBJ2-5, with D possibly matching TRBD1 (6 bases). Trimming left V 5 bases short and J 6 bases short, with 19 bases between. Germline CDR1 and CDR2: SEHNR and FQNEAQ (reference sequence). The CDR3 contains 15 residues.

The CDR3 DNA sequence: TGTGCCAGCGGTGCGGCTAGCGCTCAAGAGACCCAGTACTTC. Translated: CASGAASAQETQYF. This chain links TRBV27 with TRBJ2-5; the D gene is possibly TRBD2 (6 bases). The germline V and J ends were trimmed by 8 bases and 2 bases, with 15 bases remaining between them. CDR3 length: 14 amino acids. Germline V gene lookup returns CDR1 MNHEY and CDR2 SMNVEV (reference sequence).

The CDR3 coding sequence is TGTGCCAGCAGCTTAGGTTGGAACTACGAGCAGTACTTC. Encoded protein: CASSLGWNYEQYF. The chain couples TRBV7-2 to TRBJ2-7; D gene ambiguous. Trimming left V 1 base short and J 3 bases short, with 7 bases between. Germline V CDR1 and CDR2: SGHTA, FQGNSA. The CDR3 is made up of 13 amino acids.

V is TRBV7-9 and J is TRBJ1-1; TRBD1 is a possible D gene (6 bases). CDR3 length equals 13 residues. With 6 bases removed from V and 1 base from J, the gap between germline ends came to 9 bases. CDR1 is SEHNR and CDR2 is FQNEAQ in the germline V gene (reference sequence). The CDR3 protein is CASRQQGNTEAFF. The CDR3 DNA follows: TGTGCCAGCAGGCAACAGGGGAACACTGAAGCTTTCTTT.